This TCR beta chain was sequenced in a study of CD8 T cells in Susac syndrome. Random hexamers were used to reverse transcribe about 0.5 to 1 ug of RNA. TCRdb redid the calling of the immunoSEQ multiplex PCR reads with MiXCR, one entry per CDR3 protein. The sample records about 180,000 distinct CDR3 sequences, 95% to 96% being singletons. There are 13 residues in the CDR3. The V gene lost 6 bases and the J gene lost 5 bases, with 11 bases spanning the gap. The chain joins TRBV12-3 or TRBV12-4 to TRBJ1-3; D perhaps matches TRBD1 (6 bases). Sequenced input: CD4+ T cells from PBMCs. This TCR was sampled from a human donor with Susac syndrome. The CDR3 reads CASSQGSRNTIYF. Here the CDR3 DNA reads TGTGCCAGCAGCCAGGGGTCAAGAAACACCATATATTTT.